These 21 T cell receptor beta chains were all obtained from the same sample, sequenced in a study of follicular helper T cells after annual influenza vaccination. Time point defined: 2014-2015 season, 7 days after vaccination. Some clones are missing from TCRdb's copy, which holds only in-frame ones; the method was immunoSEQ multiplex PCR. The sample lists roughly 15,000 clones; about four fifths were seen once. This specimen consisted of CXCR5+ CD38- circulating T follicular helper cells from blood, obtained 7 days after influenza vaccination. The subset was: circulating Tfh, non-naive CD4+CXCR5+PD-1+ (ICOS+CD38+ or ICOS-CD38-). The source of these receptors is an adult who received the influenza vaccine.

The V gene is TRBV28, the J gene TRBJ2-5; 8 nucleotides match TRBD2. Germline values: CDR1 MDHEN, CDR2 SYDVKM. The CDR3 consists of 13 residues. With 7 bases clipped from V and 4 bases from J, the junction kept 5 bases outside the gene matches. CDR3 loop: CASTRAGGETQYF. In nucleotides, the CDR3 is TGTGCCAGCACCCGGGCGGGGGGAGAGACCCAGTACTTC.

The chain uses TRBV19 and TRBJ2-5; perhaps TRBD1 as D (7 bases). The CDR3 extends over 15 amino acids. Trimming took 0 bases from V and 5 from J, leaving 13 bases between them. CDR1 is LNHDA, CDR2 SQIVND, per germline (reference sequence). The CDR3 nucleotides read TGTGCCAGTAGTATAGAGGAGGGGGCGAGGGAGACCCAGTACTTC. It codes for CASSIEEGARETQYF. The full variable domain, in which reference TRBV19 and TRBJ2-5 provide the parts outside the CDR3, is DGGITQSPKYLFRKEGQNVTLSCEQNLNHDAMYWYRQDPGQGLRLIYYSQIVNDFQKGDIAEGYSVSREKKESFPLTVTSAQKNPTAFYLCASSIEEGARETQYFGPGTRLLVL.

The chain couples TRBV10-3 to TRBJ1-6; perhaps TRBD1 as D (6 bases). Germline assignment: CDR1 ENHRY and CDR2 SYGVKD. V gave up 5 bases and J gave up 7 bases, with 12 bases separating them. The CDR3 is 14 amino acids. The CDR3 loop is CAISRQGSNSPLHF. CDR3 nucleotides: TGTGCCATCAGTCGGCAGGGGAGCAATTCACCCCTCCACTTT.

The chain has TRBV4-1 and TRBJ2-5, with 12 bases that match TRBD2. The junction had 3 bases not matched to a gene; V was cut back by 1 base and J by 6 bases. Germline assignment: CDR1 MGHRA and CDR2 YSYEKL. The CDR3 runs 15 residues. The CDR3, as DNA: TGCGCCAGCAGCCAAGCGACTAGCGGGAGCAAGACCCAGTACTTC. Translated, it gives CASSQATSGSKTQYF.

This clone appeared a few times. The chain links TRBV19 to TRBJ1-6; D unclear. Trimming cost V 7 bases and J 0 bases, with 10 bases left between them. CDR3 length equals 15 residues. CDR1 is LNHDA and CDR2 is SQIVND in the germline V gene (reference sequence). Here the CDR3 DNA reads TGTGCCAGTATGAGACGGAGCTCCTATAATTCACCCCTCCACTTT. Encoded protein: CASMRRSSYNSPLHF.

This chain joins TRBV7-9 and TRBJ1-2; D uncertain. The V and J ends lost 5 bases and 8 bases respectively, with 15 bases between them. The CDR3 has 13 amino acids. CDR1 is SEHNR, CDR2 FQNEAQ, per germline (reference sequence). CDR3 sequence: CASSPNGYYGYTF. The CDR3 nucleotides read TGTGCCAGCAGCCCGAACGGGTATTACGGCTACACCTTC.

V and J are TRBV30 and TRBJ1-1; TRBD1 agrees at 9 bases. V lost 7 bases and J lost 4; bases outside the gene matches: 4. The germline V gene encodes CDR1 GTSNPN and CDR2 SVGIG (reference sequence). CDR3 length: 12 residues. The CDR3 protein is CALDRGFTEAFF. DNA of the CDR3: TGTGCCTTGGACAGGGGTTTCACTGAAGCTTTCTTT.

This rearrangement joins TRBV6-5 to TRBJ2-3, with TRBD1 matching 7 bases. The germline V gene has CDR1 MNHEY and CDR2 SVGAGI. V lost 2 bases, J lost 1 base, and 3 bases stayed unmatched. This CDR3 comprises 15 residues. The DNA of the CDR3 is TGTGCCAGCAGTTACGTCGGGACAGGCACAGATACGCAGTATTTT. Protein: CASSYVGTGTDTQYF.

This chain links TRBV5-5 with TRBJ1-6; 7 nucleotides line up with TRBD1. The CDR3 spans 14 residues. V lost 4 bases to trimming and J lost 7 bases; unmatched junction nucleotides: 5. Germline values: CDR1 SGHKS, CDR2 YYEKEE (reference sequence). The CDR3 DNA sequence: TGTGCCAGCAGCACTGGGACAGCCAATTCACCCCTCCACTTT. Its translation is CASSTGTANSPLHF.

This clone was seen only a few times. The chain carries TRBV30 and TRBJ1-1; possible D gene TRBD1, 5 bases. The germline V and J ends were trimmed by 3 bases and 1 base, with 18 bases remaining between them. CDR1 is GTSNPN and CDR2 is SVGIG in the germline V gene (reference sequence). The CDR3 is 16 residues long. The CDR3 protein is CAWRPAGGRANTEAFF. The CDR3 DNA is TGTGCCTGGAGGCCCGCTGGGGGGAGGGCGAACACTGAAGCTTTCTTT.

This clone has only a few counts. The chain employs TRBV10-3 and TRBJ1-6; TRBD1 matches at 7 bases. Germline V CDR1 and CDR2: ENHRY, SYGVKD. The CDR3 loop spans 14 amino acids. V lost 6 bases and J lost 5; bases outside the gene matches: 4. In nucleotides, the CDR3 is TGTGCCATCAGCACAGGGGTCAATAATTCACCCCTCCACTTT. This gives the protein CAISTGVNNSPLHF.

The gene calls are TRBV5-5 and TRBJ1-2; TRBD1 matches 10 bases. The CDR3 spans 17 residues. From germline, CDR1 is SGHKS and CDR2 YYEKEE (reference sequence). J gave up 4 bases and V 0 bases, and 9 bases lay outside the gene matches. The CDR3 reads CASSLGQGARPGYGYTF. The DNA of the CDR3 is TGTGCCAGCAGCTTGGGACAGGGGGCGAGACCAGGCTATGGCTACACCTTC.

This clone was seen just once. This chain's CDR3 is CASSLSGLVGETQYF. CDR3 DNA sequence: TGTGCCAGCAGCTTGAGCGGACTAGTAGGGGAGACCCAGTACTTC. The V and J genes are TRBV11-1 and TRBJ2-5; 7 bases match TRBD2. The germline CDR1 and CDR2 sequences are SGHAT and FQDESV (reference sequence). CDR3 length: 15 amino acids. Germline trimming cut 3 bases from V and 5 bases from J; bases unmatched to any gene: 9.

This clone turned up a few times. This chain uses TRBV30 with TRBJ2-1; possibly TRBD1 for D (5 bases). In germline, CDR1 is GTSNPN, CDR2 SVGIG (reference sequence). V dropped 1 base and J dropped 0 bases, with 13 bases sitting between them. This CDR3 comprises 16 residues. This CDR3 is CAWSERGLSSYNEQFF. The CDR3 bases are TGTGCCTGGAGTGAAAGGGGTCTGAGCTCCTACAATGAGCAGTTCTTC.

This clone was observed a handful of times. V and J are TRBV5-1 and TRBJ2-1; D ambiguous. CDR3 length equals 14 residues. Germline V gene data show CDR1 as SGHRS and CDR2 as YFSETQ. V lost 0 bases and J 10 bases, leaving 14 bases between the germline ends. The chain's CDR3 is CASSLVVSSREQFF. In DNA form, the CDR3 reads TGCGCCAGCAGCTTGGTCGTTAGCTCCAGAGAGCAGTTCTTC. Combining the CDR3 with reference TRBV5-1 and TRBJ2-1 gives the whole variable domain KAGVTQTPRYLIKTRGQQVTLSCSPISGHRSVSWYQQTPGQGLQFLFEYFSETQRNKGNFPGRFSGRQFSNSRSEMNVSTLELGDSALYLCASSLVVSSREQFFGPGTRLTVL.

V is TRBV28 and J is TRBJ1-6; D unclear. Germline CDR1 and CDR2: MDHEN and SYDVKM. The CDR3 covers 14 residues. Trimming took 1 base from V and 7 from J, leaving 8 bases between them. Written as DNA, the CDR3 is TGTGCCAGCAGTTTATTACTGGGCAATTCACCCCTCCACTTT. Its translation: CASSLLLGNSPLHF.

The V and J genes are TRBV30 and TRBJ1-3, with D perhaps TRBD1 (5 bases). The V end lost 4 bases, the J end lost 2 bases, and 9 bases lay between the germline ends. The CDR3 covers 13 residues. Germline-derived CDR1 and CDR2 are GTSNPN and SVGIG (reference sequence). The CDR3 nucleotides are TGTGCCTGGAAGCAGGGTCCTGGAAACACCATATATTTT. Protein sequence: CAWKQGPGNTIYF.

This clone is termed medium-sized. The conserved final phenylalanine or tryptophan is absent from the CDR3, which likely points to a read error. It is unclear where the CDR3 begins or ends on the DNA, so no DNA is shown, and the CDR3 is as TCRdb lists it. The chain employs TRBV10-2 and TRBJ1-1. The CDR3 region is 8 residues in length, termini included. Germline CDR1 is WSHSY and CDR2 is SAAADI. The CDR3 region is CASSESGA.

The rearrangement links TRBV18 to TRBJ2-1, with 7 bases lining up with TRBD2. CDR1 and CDR2 (germline): KGHSH, LQKENI. This CDR3 has 15 amino acids. Trimming took 1 base from V and 1 from J; bases not matched to a gene: 1. The CDR3 coding sequence is TGTGCCAGCTCACCACGGGAGGGTTCCTACAATGAGCAGTTCTTC. Encoded protein: CASSPREGSYNEQFF.

The chain joins TRBV2 to TRBJ2-1; D is perhaps TRBD2 (6 bases). Germline V CDR1 and CDR2: SNHLY, FYNNEI. This CDR3 has 14 residues. Deletions cut 6 bases from V and 7 bases from J, with 16 bases between. CDR3 sequence (DNA): TGTGCCAGCAGCGCGGGACTCTCAGGGAATGAGCAGTTCTTC. This codes for CASSAGLSGNEQFF.

CDR3: CSGRRSYEQYF. The CDR3 DNA reads as TGCAGTGGGCGGCGGTCCTACGAGCAGTACTTC. The chain uses TRBV20-1 and TRBJ2-7, with unresolved D. V lost 7 bases and J 1 base, leaving 8 bases between the germline ends. Germline loops: CDR1 DFQATT, CDR2 SNEGSKA (reference sequence). This CDR3 contains 11 residues.